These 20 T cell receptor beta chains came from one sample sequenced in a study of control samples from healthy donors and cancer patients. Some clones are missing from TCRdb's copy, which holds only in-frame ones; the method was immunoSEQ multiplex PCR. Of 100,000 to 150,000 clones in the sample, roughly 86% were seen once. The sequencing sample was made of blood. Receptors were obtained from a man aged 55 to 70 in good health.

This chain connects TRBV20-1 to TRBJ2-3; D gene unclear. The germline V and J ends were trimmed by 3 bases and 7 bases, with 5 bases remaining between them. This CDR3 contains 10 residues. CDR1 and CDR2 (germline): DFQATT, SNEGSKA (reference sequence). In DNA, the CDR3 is TGCAGTGCTAGTTCAAATACGCAGTATTTT. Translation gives CSASSNTQYF.

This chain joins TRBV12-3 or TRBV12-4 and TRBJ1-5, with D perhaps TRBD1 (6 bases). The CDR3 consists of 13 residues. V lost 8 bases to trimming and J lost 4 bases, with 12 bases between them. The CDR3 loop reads CASGYRANQPQHF. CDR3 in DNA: TGTGCCAGCGGGTACAGGGCTAATCAGCCCCAGCATTTT.

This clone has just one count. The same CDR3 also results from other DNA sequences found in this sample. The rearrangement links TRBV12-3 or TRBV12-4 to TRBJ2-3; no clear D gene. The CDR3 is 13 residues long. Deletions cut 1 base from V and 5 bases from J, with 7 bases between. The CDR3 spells CASSLDGGDTQYF. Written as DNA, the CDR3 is TGTGCCAGCAGTTTAGACGGTGGAGATACGCAGTATTTT.

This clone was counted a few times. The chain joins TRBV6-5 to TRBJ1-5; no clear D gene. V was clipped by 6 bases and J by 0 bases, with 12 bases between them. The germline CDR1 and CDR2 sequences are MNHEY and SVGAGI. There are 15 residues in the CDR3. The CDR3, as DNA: TGTGCCAGCAGACCCTCTTCCCTTAGCAATCAGCCCCAGCATTTT. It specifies CASRPSSLSNQPQHF.

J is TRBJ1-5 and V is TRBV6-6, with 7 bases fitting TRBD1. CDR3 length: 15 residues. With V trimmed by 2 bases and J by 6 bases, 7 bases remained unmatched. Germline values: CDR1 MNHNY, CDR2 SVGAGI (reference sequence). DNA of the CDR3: TGTGCCAGCAGTTACCAGGGGGGATTGGGTCAGCCCCAGCATTTT. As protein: CASSYQGGLGQPQHF.

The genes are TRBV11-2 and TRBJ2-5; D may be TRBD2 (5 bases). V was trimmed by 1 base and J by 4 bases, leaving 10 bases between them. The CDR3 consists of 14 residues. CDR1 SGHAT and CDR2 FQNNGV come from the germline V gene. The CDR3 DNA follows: TGTGCCAGCAGCTTAGCTCCTGGAGGAGAGACCCAGTACTTC. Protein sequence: CASSLAPGGETQYF.

The CDR3 loop is CASSAGPPLNSNQPQHF. In nucleotides, the CDR3 is TGTGCCAGCAGTGCGGGACCCCCTCTTAATAGCAATCAGCCCCAGCATTTT. The genes are TRBV6-4 and TRBJ1-5; a weak D match, TRBD1 (5 bases). Germline values: CDR1 MRHNA, CDR2 SNTAGT. V dropped 4 bases and J dropped 0 bases, with 16 bases sitting between them. The CDR3 spans 17 residues.

The DNA of the CDR3 is TGTGCCTGGAGTCTCGGTGGGGCAGGGCAGAACACTGAAGCTTTCTTT. Translated, it gives CAWSLGGAGQNTEAFF. The chain couples TRBV30 to TRBJ1-1; possibly TRBD1 for D (5 bases). The germline gives CDR1 GTSNPN, CDR2 SVGIG (reference sequence). This CDR3 spans 16 amino acids. Trimming stripped 2 bases from V and 1 base from J, with 17 bases between.

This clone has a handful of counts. CDR3 sequence: CASSLVGSSYEQYF. The CDR3 DNA follows: TGTGCCAGCAGCTTGGTGGGAAGCTCCTACGAGCAGTACTTC. The rearrangement links TRBV5-5 to TRBJ2-7; D gene unclear. Trimming took 0 bases from V and 0 from J, leaving 7 bases between them. Looked up from germline, CDR1 is SGHKS and CDR2 is YYEKEE (reference sequence). The CDR3 is made up of 14 amino acids.

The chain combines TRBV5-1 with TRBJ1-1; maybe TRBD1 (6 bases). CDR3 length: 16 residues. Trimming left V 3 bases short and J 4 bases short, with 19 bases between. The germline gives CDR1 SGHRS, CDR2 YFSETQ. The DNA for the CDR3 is TGCGCCAGCAGCTCGGGTTATACAGGGTGGTTCACTGAAGCTTTCTTT. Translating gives CASSSGYTGWFTEAFF.

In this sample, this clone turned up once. The CDR3 here is CAWTPEPPDRGGTGELFF. Here the CDR3 DNA reads TGTGCCTGGACGCCCGAGCCTCCGGACAGGGGTGGGACCGGGGAGCTGTTTTTT. The genes are TRBV30 and TRBJ2-2; TRBD1 matches at 9 bases. Germline V gene lookup returns CDR1 GTSNPN and CDR2 SVGIG (reference sequence). Unmatched junction bases numbered 17, after V lost 4 bases and J lost 5 bases. The CDR3 runs 18 residues.

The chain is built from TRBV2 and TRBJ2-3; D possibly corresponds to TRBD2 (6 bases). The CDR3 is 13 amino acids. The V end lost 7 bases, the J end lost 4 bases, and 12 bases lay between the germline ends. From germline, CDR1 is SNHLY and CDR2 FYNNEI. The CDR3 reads CASNLAGPDTQYF. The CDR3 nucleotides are TGTGCCAGCAATCTCGCGGGACCAGATACGCAGTATTTT.

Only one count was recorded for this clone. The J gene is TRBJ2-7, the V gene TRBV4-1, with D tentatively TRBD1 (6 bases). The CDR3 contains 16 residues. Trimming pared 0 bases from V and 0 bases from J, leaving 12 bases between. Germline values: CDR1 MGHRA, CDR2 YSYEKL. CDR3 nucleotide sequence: TGCGCCAGCAGCCAAGATAACAGGGCCTTCTCCTACGAGCAGTACTTC. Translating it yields CASSQDNRAFSYEQYF.

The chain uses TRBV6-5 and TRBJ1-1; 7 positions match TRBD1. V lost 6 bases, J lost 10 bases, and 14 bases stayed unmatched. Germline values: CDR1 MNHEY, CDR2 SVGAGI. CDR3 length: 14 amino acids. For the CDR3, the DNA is TGTGCCAGCAGGCCCCGGGACAGCCCGTACGCAGCTTTCTTT. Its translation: CASRPRDSPYAAFF.

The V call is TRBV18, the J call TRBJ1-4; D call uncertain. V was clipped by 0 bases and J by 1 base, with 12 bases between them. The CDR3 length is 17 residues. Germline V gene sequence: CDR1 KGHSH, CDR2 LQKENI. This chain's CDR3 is CASSPPTSGVTNEKLFF. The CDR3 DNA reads TGTGCCAGCTCACCACCGACAAGTGGGGTAACTAATGAAAAACTGTTTTTT.

CDR3: CASSPGQGIYNEQFF. Here the CDR3 DNA reads TGTGCCAGCTCACCCGGACAGGGGATTTACAATGAGCAGTTCTTC. The chain combines TRBV18 with TRBJ2-1; 9 bases map to TRBD1. Trimming at V came to 3 bases and at J to 4 bases, leaving 4 bases not matched to a gene. The CDR3 spans 15 residues. Germline CDR1 is KGHSH and CDR2 is LQKENI.

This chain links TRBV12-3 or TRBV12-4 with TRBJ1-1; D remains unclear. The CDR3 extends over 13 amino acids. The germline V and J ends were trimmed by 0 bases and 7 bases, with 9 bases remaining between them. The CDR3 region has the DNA TGTGCCAGCAGTTTAGCAGGTTTGGGTGAAGCTTTCTTT. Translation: CASSLAGLGEAFF.

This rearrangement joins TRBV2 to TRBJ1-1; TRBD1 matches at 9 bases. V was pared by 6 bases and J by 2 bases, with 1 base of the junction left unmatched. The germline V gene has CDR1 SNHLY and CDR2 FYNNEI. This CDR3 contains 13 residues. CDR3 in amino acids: CASRGQGNTEAFF. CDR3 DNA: TGTGCCAGCAGGGGACAGGGAAACACTGAAGCTTTCTTT.

This CDR3 is CASSPESGGLYGYTF. The CDR3 DNA follows: TGCGCCAGCAGCCCAGAGTCAGGGGGCCTGTATGGCTACACCTTC. The chain combines TRBV4-3 with TRBJ1-2; TRBD1 aligns across 8 bases. The CDR3 totals 15 residues. Germline loops: CDR1 LGHNA, CDR2 YSLEER. V shed 4 bases and J 5 bases; nucleotides not matched to a gene: 9.

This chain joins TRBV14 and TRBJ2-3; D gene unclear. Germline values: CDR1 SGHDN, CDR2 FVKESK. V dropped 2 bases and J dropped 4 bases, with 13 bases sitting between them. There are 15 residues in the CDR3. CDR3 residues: CASSQNSLLADTQYF. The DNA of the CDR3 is TGTGCCAGCAGCCAAAACAGCCTCCTCGCAGATACGCAGTATTTT. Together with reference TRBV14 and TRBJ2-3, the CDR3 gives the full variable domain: EAGVTQFPSHSVIEKGQTVTLRCDPISGHDNLYWYRRVMGKEIKFLLHFVKESKQDESGMPNNRFLAERTGGTYSTLKVQPAELEDSGVYFCASSQNSLLADTQYFGPGTRLTVL.